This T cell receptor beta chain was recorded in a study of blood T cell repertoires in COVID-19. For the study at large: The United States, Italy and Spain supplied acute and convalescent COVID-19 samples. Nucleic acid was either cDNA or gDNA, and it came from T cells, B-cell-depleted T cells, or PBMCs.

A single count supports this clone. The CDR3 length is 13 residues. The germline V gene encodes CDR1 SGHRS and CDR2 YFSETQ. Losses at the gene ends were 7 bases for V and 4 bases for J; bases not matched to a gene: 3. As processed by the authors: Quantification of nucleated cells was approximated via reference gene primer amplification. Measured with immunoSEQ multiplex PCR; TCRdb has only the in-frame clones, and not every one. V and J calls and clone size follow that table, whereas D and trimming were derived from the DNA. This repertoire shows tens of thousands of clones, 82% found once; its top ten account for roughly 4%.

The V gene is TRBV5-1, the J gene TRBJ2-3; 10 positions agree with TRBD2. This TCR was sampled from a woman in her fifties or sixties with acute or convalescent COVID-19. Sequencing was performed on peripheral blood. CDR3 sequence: CASSSGGSDTQYF. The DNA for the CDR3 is TGCGCCAGCTCTAGCGGGGGTTCAGATACGCAGTATTTT. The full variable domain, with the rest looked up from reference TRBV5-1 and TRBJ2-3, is KAGVTQTPRYLIKTRGQQVTLSCSPISGHRSVSWYQQTPGQGLQFLFEYFSETQRNKGNFPGRFSGRQFSNSRSEMNVSTLELGDSALYLCASSSGGSDTQYFGPGTRLTVL.